Each of the 26 T cell receptor beta chains below was sequenced from the same sample in a study of T cell repertoires in cytomegalovirus infection. One entry per CDR3 protein results from TCRdb running MiXCR on the reads. The table includes tens of thousands of distinct CDR3 sequences, around 21% detected once. Their antigens remain unidentified. The sample here was CD8+ T cells from cultured PBMCs, taken from culture after CMV antigen stimulation. Receptors were obtained from a human donor in good health (CMV status not recorded). Some clones in this sample may be carry-over from other donors' samples.

In its sample, this clonotype was seen a few times. This chain joins TRBV7-9 and TRBJ1-2; D is unclear. CDR3 size: 12 residues. V lost 1 base and J lost 10, with 10 bases in between. Germline V gives CDR1 SEHNR, CDR2 FQNEAQ (reference sequence). CDR3: CASSLGESYYTF. The CDR3 coding sequence is TGTGCCAGCAGCTTAGGAGAGTCCTACTACACCTTC. Looking up the rest from reference TRBV7-9 and TRBJ1-2 gives the full variable domain: DTGVSQNPRHKITKRGQNVTFRCDPISEHNRLYWYRQTLGQGPEFLTYFQNEAQLEKSRLLSDRFSAERPKGSFSTLEIQRTEQGDSAMYLCASSLGESYYTFGSGTRLTVV.

This clonotype came up a few times. V gene TRBV12-3 or TRBV12-4 combines with J gene TRBJ2-7; TRBD2 aligns across 8 bases. This CDR3 is built from 13 residues. After removal of 10 bases from V and 2 bases from J, the junction contained 7 bases not matched to a gene. CDR3 bases: TGTGCCACCGAAGCGGGGGATGCCTACGAGCAGTACTTC. This gives the protein CATEAGDAYEQYF.

This clonotype was counted a few times. The rearrangement links TRBV7-3 to TRBJ2-6; 12 bases fit TRBD1. The germline gives CDR1 SGHTA, CDR2 FQGTGA. The CDR3 has 18 amino acids. Trimming took 5 bases from V and 0 from J; bases not matched to a gene: 5. This CDR3 is CASSPPGQGASGANVLTF. In DNA form, the CDR3 reads TGTGCCAGCAGCCCTCCGGGACAGGGGGCCTCTGGGGCCAACGTCCTGACTTTC.

V and J are TRBV7-9 and TRBJ2-3; 14 bases fit TRBD2. From germline, CDR1 is SEHNR and CDR2 FQNEAQ (reference sequence). The CDR3 is 17 amino acids. V was pared by 5 bases and J by 7 bases, with 11 bases of the junction left unmatched. The CDR3, as DNA: TGTGCCAGCAGCGGGGTGAAGACTAGCGGGGGGGCGCATACGCAGTATTTT. Protein: CASSGVKTSGGAHTQYF.

This clonotype was detected ten times or more. The chain carries TRBV6-5 and TRBJ2-7; 7 bases are shared with TRBD2. Germline V gene lookup returns CDR1 MNHEY and CDR2 SVGAGI. The V and J ends lost 6 bases and 3 bases, in that order; junction bases with no gene match: 11. The CDR3 covers 15 residues. In DNA form, the CDR3 reads TGTGCCAGCAGGCCCGGGGAGGGACTGGGCTACGAGCAGTACTTC. Its translation is CASRPGEGLGYEQYF.

The chain uses TRBV5-6 and TRBJ2-6; the D is unclear. V lost 3 bases and J lost 0, with 13 bases in between. The length of the CDR3 is 17 residues. From germline, CDR1 is SGHDT and CDR2 YYEEEE. CDR3 sequence reads: CASSSATVSSGANVLTF. As DNA, the CDR3 is TGTGCCAGCAGCTCGGCTACAGTCAGCTCTGGGGCCAACGTCCTGACTTTC. Variable domain in full (rest from reference TRBV5-6 and TRBJ2-6): DAGVTQSPTHLIKTRGQQVTLRCSPKSGHDTVSWYQQALGQGPQFIFQYYEEEERQRGNFPDRFSGHQFPNYSSELNVNALLLGDSALYLCASSSATVSSGANVLTFGAGSRLTVL.

V and J are TRBV4-2 and TRBJ2-2; D is uncertain. The CDR3 totals 14 residues. The germline V gene has CDR1 LGHNA and CDR2 YNFKEQ. Trimming took off 1 base at V and 1 base at J, with 4 bases between the two ends. This chain's CDR3 is CASSQAENTGELFF. The DNA of the CDR3 is TGTGCCAGCAGCCAAGCTGAGAACACCGGGGAGCTGTTTTTT.

This chain connects TRBV7-9 to TRBJ1-1; TRBD1 is a possible D gene (5 bases). This CDR3 region has 14 residues. The germline V and J ends were trimmed by 5 bases and 0 bases, with 10 bases remaining between them. Germline V gives CDR1 SEHNR, CDR2 FQNEAQ (reference sequence). The CDR3, as DNA: TGTGCCAGCAGCCCCAGGGCTATGAACACTGAAGCTTTCTTT. Encoded protein: CASSPRAMNTEAFF.

V and J are TRBV11-2 and TRBJ2-5; 9 bases agree with TRBD2. Trimming at V came to 5 bases and at J to 2 bases, leaving 9 bases not matched to a gene. Germline CDR1 and CDR2: SGHAT and FQNNGV. There are 16 residues in the CDR3. CDR3 residues: CASSPYLAGAQETQYF. CDR3 in DNA: TGTGCCAGCAGCCCCTATTTAGCGGGGGCACAAGAGACCCAGTACTTC.

This clonotype was seen once. The chain couples TRBV7-2 to TRBJ1-1, with D unresolved. Between the trimmed V and J ends, which lost 1 base and 1 base, there was a span of 10 bases. Per germline, CDR1 SGHTA and CDR2 FQGNSA. There are 15 residues in the CDR3. CDR3 coding DNA: TGTGCCAGCAGCTTAGAGGCGGCGGCGAACACTGAAGCTTTCTTT. It codes for CASSLEAAANTEAFF.

This clonotype was picked up a small number of times. This rearrangement joins TRBV6-5 to TRBJ2-7; weak D call: TRBD1 (7 bases). Trimming removed 2 bases at V and 4 bases at J, with 12 bases between. The V gene's germline CDR1 is MNHEY and CDR2 SVGAGI. The CDR3 has 14 residues. Here the CDR3 DNA reads TGTGCCAGCAGTTACGGCAGGGGGGATTACGAGCAGTACTTC. The encoded protein is CASSYGRGDYEQYF.

V gene TRBV5-1 combines with J gene TRBJ2-7; D is undetermined. Trimming took off 0 bases at V and 4 bases at J, with 11 bases between the two ends. Germline-derived CDR1 and CDR2 are SGHRS and YFSETQ. The CDR3 is made up of 14 amino acids. CDR3 region: CASSLEGGQYEQYF. The CDR3 DNA reads TGCGCCAGCAGCTTGGAAGGTGGGCAGTACGAGCAGTACTTC.

The table lists this clonotype with a few counts. The chain has TRBV4-1 and TRBJ1-4; D not resolved. This CDR3 has 14 residues. Trimming shortened V by 7 bases and J by 0 bases, and 9 bases separated the two germline ends. Germline CDR1 MGHRA, CDR2 YSYEKL. The DNA of the CDR3 is TGCGCCAGCACGCCCGAACCAACTAATGAAAAACTGTTTTTT. Its protein is CASTPEPTNEKLFF.

A few counts support this clonotype. J is TRBJ2-7 and V is TRBV10-2; tentative D call: TRBD1 (5 bases). The CDR3 is 13 residues long. Germline-derived CDR1 and CDR2 are WSHSY and SAAADI. The V end was cut by 7 bases, the J end by 5 bases, with 15 bases between. Here the CDR3 reads CASIDQGSDEQYF. The CDR3 DNA follows: TGCGCCAGCATCGACCAGGGTTCCGACGAGCAGTACTTC.

V and J are TRBV7-2 and TRBJ2-5; perhaps TRBD1 as D (6 bases). The germline V gene encodes CDR1 SGHTA and CDR2 FQGNSA. Trimming pared 5 bases from V and 5 bases from J, leaving 21 bases between. The length of the CDR3 is 16 residues. The CDR3 DNA reads TGTGCCAGCAGCCTGCAAACCGAGACAGGTTTCGAGACCCAGTACTTC. Residues: CASSLQTETGFETQYF.

J is TRBJ1-2 and V is TRBV27; the D gene is possibly TRBD1 (5 bases). Germline CDR1 is MNHEY and CDR2 is SMNVEV (reference sequence). V dropped 7 bases and J dropped 4 bases, with 13 bases sitting between them. This CDR3 spans 13 amino acids. The CDR3 here is CASTRGPGYGYTF. The CDR3 DNA sequence: TGTGCCAGCACCCGGGGCCCGGGCTATGGCTACACCTTC.

The V gene is TRBV6-2 or TRBV6-3, the J gene TRBJ1-1; 7 bases line up with TRBD1. V lost 6 bases to trimming and J lost 5 bases; unmatched junction nucleotides: 12. Germline CDR1 MNHEY, CDR2 SVGEGT. This CDR3 has 15 residues. CDR3 protein: CASSIPQGSGTEAFF. The CDR3 DNA reads as TGTGCCAGCAGCATCCCACAGGGGTCCGGGACTGAAGCTTTCTTT.

The V and J genes are TRBV7-2 and TRBJ2-3; tentatively, D is TRBD1 (6 bases). The CDR3 is made up of 14 amino acids. CDR1 and CDR2 (germline): SGHTA, FQGNSA. Trimming took off 0 bases at V and 4 bases at J, with 8 bases between the two ends. The CDR3: CASSLAPGADTQYF. The CDR3 DNA reads as TGTGCCAGCAGCTTAGCGCCAGGGGCAGATACGCAGTATTTT.

The chain carries TRBV7-9 and TRBJ1-2; a weak D match, TRBD1 (5 bases). Per germline, CDR1 SEHNR and CDR2 FQNEAQ (reference sequence). The CDR3 extends over 14 amino acids. V was pared by 2 bases and J by 4 bases, with 11 bases between. CDR3 coding DNA: TGTGCCAGCAGCTTAACCAGGGACCCCTATGGCTACACCTTC. Its translation: CASSLTRDPYGYTF.

This clonotype showed up just a few times. The chain combines TRBV5-1 with TRBJ1-6, with 8 bases that match TRBD1. The CDR3 is 14 amino acids. Trimming cost V 4 bases and J 7 bases; bases outside gene matches: 4. CDR1 is SGHRS, CDR2 YFSETQ, per germline. The CDR3 DNA reads TGCGCCAGCAGCGCAGGGGGCGCGAATTCACCCCTCCACTTT. Translation gives CASSAGGANSPLHF.

The table lists this clonotype with a count of one. The CDR3 here is CASSPPWRGDYNEQFF. The CDR3 nucleotides are TGTGCCAGCTCACCACCATGGCGGGGGGATTATAATGAGCAGTTCTTC. This rearrangement joins TRBV18 to TRBJ2-1, with 8 bases matching TRBD2. Germline CDR1 is KGHSH and CDR2 is LQKENI. Trimming at V came to 0 bases and at J to 7 bases, leaving 8 bases not matched to a gene. There are 16 residues in the CDR3.

A few counts support this clonotype. The chain combines TRBV28 with TRBJ1-1, with 10 bases identical to TRBD1. The V and J ends lost 7 bases and 7 bases, in that order; junction bases with no gene match: 15. The CDR3 length is 16 residues. From germline, CDR1 is MDHEN and CDR2 SYDVKM. The CDR3 DNA reads TGTGCCAGCATTAGCCCGATGGGACAGGGGATCGGTGAAGCTTTCTTT. Its translation: CASISPMGQGIGEAFF.

This clonotype has a handful of counts. This sequence joins TRBV7-2 and TRBJ2-1, with TRBD2 identical over 11 bases. The CDR3 contains 15 residues. Germline assignment: CDR1 SGHTA and CDR2 FQGNSA. The V and J ends lost 2 bases and 10 bases, in that order; junction bases with no gene match: 7. Written as DNA, the CDR3 is TGTGCCAGCAGCTTAAGGCTAGCGGGGGGCTGGGAGCAGTTCTTC. This encodes CASSLRLAGGWEQFF.

The CDR3 DNA follows: TGTGCCAGCAGCCTGCGACAGGGGGAAGACTATGGCTACACCTTC. Protein sequence: CASSLRQGEDYGYTF. V usage is TRBV7-9 and J usage is TRBJ1-2, with 9 bases matching TRBD1. Germline trimming cut 5 bases from V and 3 bases from J; bases unmatched to any gene: 7. Germline loops: CDR1 SEHNR, CDR2 FQNEAQ (reference sequence). This CDR3 contains 15 residues. The full variable domain, in which reference TRBV7-9 and TRBJ1-2 provide the parts outside the CDR3, is DTGVSQNPRHKITKRGQNVTFRCDPISEHNRLYWYRQTLGQGPEFLTYFQNEAQLEKSRLLSDRFSAERPKGSFSTLEIQRTEQGDSAMYLCASSLRQGEDYGYTFGSGTRLTVV.

The CDR3 DNA reads TGTGCCAGCATCCCAGCCGGAGGCAGGACCTTTAACTATGGCTACACCTTC. Protein product: CASIPAGGRTFNYGYTF. The V gene is TRBV6-2 or TRBV6-3, the J gene TRBJ1-2; D gene unclear. The germline gives CDR1 MNHEY, CDR2 SVGEGT. The CDR3 contains 17 residues. Trimming cost V 7 bases and J 1 base, with 22 bases left between them.

The chain has TRBV7-6 and TRBJ2-5, with D perhaps matching TRBD1 (6 bases). CDR3 size: 14 residues. CDR1 SGHVS and CDR2 FNYEAQ come from the germline V gene. Trimming took off 1 base at V and 6 bases at J, with 12 bases between the two ends. The CDR3 loop reads CASSLGGPGKTQYF. CDR3 nucleotides: TGTGCCAGCAGCTTAGGGGGGCCGGGTAAGACCCAGTACTTC.